This T cell receptor (beta chain) was recovered during a study of long-term antiretroviral therapy in people with HIV. Study details: Of all samples, the earliest predate the 2015 immediate-ART recommendation by about a decade. The study, taken as a whole, reports: Blood obtained between the mid-2000s and the late 2010s may reflect older ART regimens. Data on ART adherence, viral resistance or therapy changes were unavailable. Dominating the repertoire at all time points were the clones that expanded before ART.

The V gene's germline CDR1 is SQVTM and CDR2 ANQGSEA. The length of the CDR3 is 13 residues. Trimming took 4 bases from V and 4 from J, leaving 14 bases between them. This clone was counted between two and nine times. Its specificity is not known. An immunoSEQ assay, version v3.0, was performed at survey level. Sequencing was performed with immunoSEQ multiplex PCR; in TCRdb, only in-frame clones are kept and a portion is missing. The table has some 35,000 clones, 83% seen once; the top ten hold roughly 7.9%. The TCR originated in a young man with HIV. The V gene is TRBV29-1, the J gene TRBJ2-7, with D unclear. This sample comprised unsorted PBMCs, obtained 0.4 years before starting antiretroviral therapy. The CDR3 DNA follows: TGCAGCGTTGGACCAGGAGTAGGGTACGAGCAGTACTTC. Translating it yields CSVGPGVGYEQYF.